This TCR beta chain appears in the sequencing data of a study of beta chain features in type 1 diabetes. The sample holds a few counts of this clone. Germline CDR1 is DFQATT and CDR2 is SNEGSKA (reference sequence). Trimming shortened V by 5 bases and J by 3 bases, and 3 bases separated the two germline ends. There are 10 residues in the CDR3. Central memory, naive, regulatory and stem cell-like memory CD4+ cells were sorted by CD45RO/CCR7/CD25/CD127/CD95/CD27. The entirety of the isolated RNA underwent reverse transcription, so expressed TCRB transcripts were sequenced. Some clones are missing from TCRdb's copy, which holds only in-frame ones; the method was immunoSEQ multiplex PCR. This sample carries some 410,000 clones, approximately 10% of them seen once, and the ten largest clones take 0.045% to 0.06%.

V is TRBV20-1 and J is TRBJ2-3; D ambiguous. The clonotype originates from a woman aged 18-29 years in good health. What was sequenced was naive CD4+ T cells from blood. CDR3 DNA sequence: TGCAGTGCTCTTACAGATACGCAGTATTTT. Translated, it gives CSALTDTQYF.